This T cell receptor (beta chain) stems from a study of shared clonotypes between healthy human individuals. Study background: The plates for each donor numbered three CD4 naive, three CD4 memory, two CD8 naive and one CD8 memory. Findings of the study overall: With a few donors compared, 4.5% to 6.5% of naive CD4 clonotypes were shared.

Measured with immunoSEQ multiplex PCR; TCRdb has only the in-frame clones, and not every one. The sample has 2.5 million or so clones; over 85% are singletons. Points on this clone: The antigen remains unidentified. The junction shows a germline mismatch at one end, possibly a read error. At the DNA level, this CDR3 is encoded by other sequences in the same sample as well.

Study donors comprised healthy, HIV-negative adults devoid of recent acute infection or vaccination. This clonotype was sampled from a man between 18 and 35 years old in good health. Sequenced material: naive CD4+ T cells sorted from blood. Subset meaning: CD45RA+ positively selected.

The CDR3 region has the DNA TGTGCCAGCAGCCTAGCGGGGGGGCCGGATGAGCAGTTCTTC. Translating it yields CASSLAGGPDEQFF. The chain is built from TRBV7-9 and TRBJ2-1; 12 positions match TRBD2. Germline lookup yields CDR1 SEHNR and CDR2 FQNEAQ (reference sequence). The CDR3 is made up of 14 amino acids.